There are a few counts of the clone carrying this T cell receptor beta chain. Its antigen is still unknown. These data belong to a study of CD8 T cells in ankylosing spondylitis. As the method for making TCR beta libraries, quantitative 5'-RACE with molecular barcodes was used. TCRdb used MiXCR to reprocess the 5' RACE reads, holding one entry per CDR3 protein. The table includes roughly 700,000 distinct CDR3 sequences, 15% to 20% detected once. Between the trimmed V and J ends, which lost 5 bases and 1 base, there was a span of 11 bases. CDR3 length: 14 residues. The germline CDR1 and CDR2 sequences are SGHAT and FQNNGV. The study's findings and limits: Ankylosing spondylitis blood seemed to carry a telltale TCR beta motif made of fewer than ten highly homologous variants. Within peripheral blood, clones linked to disease were CD8+ and relatively rare. Disease-associated clones were reportedly significantly overrepresented in matched ankylosing spondylitis synovial fluid. Some of the motif variants had earlier been found in reactive arthritis patients' fluid and blood.

Sample: blood, either unsorted or a sorted T cell fraction (not recorded which). This chain connects TRBV11-2 to TRBJ2-5, with a possible D match to TRBD1 (6 bases). The sequence came from a male donor with ankylosing spondylitis. This CDR3 reads CASSVQGSQETQYF. The CDR3, as DNA: TGTGCCAGCAGCGTACAGGGTTCCCAAGAGACCCAGTACTTC.